The TCR beta chain under discussion was sequenced for a study of CD8 T cells in ankylosing spondylitis. Study outcomes and limitations: The authors found the disease-linked clones to be CD8+ and relatively rare in peripheral blood. Characteristic of ankylosing spondylitis blood, it appeared, was a TCR beta motif comprising 7 to 9 highly homologous variants.

As regards this clonotype: Antigen: not known.

It was by quantitative 5'-RACE with molecular barcodes that TCR beta libraries were made. TCRdb itself ran the 5' RACE reads through MiXCR, one entry per CDR3 protein. There are about 340,000 distinct CDR3 sequences in the sample; under 8.5% occur only once, and about 15% lies in the top ten. This clonotype originated in a male donor with ankylosing spondylitis. Sequences were obtained from blood, either unsorted or a sorted T cell fraction (not recorded which).

The CDR3 sequence: CASSPEGVGFQPQHF. CDR3 DNA sequence: TGTGCCAGCAGCCCCGAGGGGGTGGGTTTTCAGCCCCAGCATTTT. The rearrangement links TRBV16 to TRBJ1-5; D possibly corresponds to TRBD1 (6 bases). Between the trimmed V and J ends, which lost 4 bases and 6 bases, there was a span of 16 bases. Germline V lookup: CDR1 KGHSY, CDR2 FQNENV. There are 15 residues in the CDR3.